The entry below gives a single T cell receptor (beta chain) sequence along with its context. The antigen is not known. This entry is derived from a study of cytomegalovirus exposure and HLA in healthy donors. Study-level background: The same platform was used for the 120 or so validation repertoires as for the 666 first-cohort repertoires, as reported in a later analysis. Findings and limits, study-wide: TCR beta chains numbering more than 150 were designated cytomegalovirus-associated.

Germline loops: CDR1 LGHNA, CDR2 YNFKEQ. V shed 0 bases and J 6 bases; nucleotides not matched to a gene: 12. This CDR3 spans 17 amino acids. Repertoires were generated with immunoSEQ multiplex PCR, while TCRdb's copy carries only in-frame clones and drops some. The profile shows approximately 140,000 clones, 70% to 90% of them singletons. V gene TRBV4-2 combines with J gene TRBJ2-7; TRBD2 aligns across 9 bases. The clonotype was recovered from a woman aged 18-29 years in good health and CMV-seropositive. The sample consisted of PBMCs. The CDR3 loop is CASSQEDSVAGVFEQYF. The CDR3 DNA reads as TGTGCCAGCAGCCAAGAAGATTCGGTAGCGGGAGTTTTCGAGCAGTACTTC.